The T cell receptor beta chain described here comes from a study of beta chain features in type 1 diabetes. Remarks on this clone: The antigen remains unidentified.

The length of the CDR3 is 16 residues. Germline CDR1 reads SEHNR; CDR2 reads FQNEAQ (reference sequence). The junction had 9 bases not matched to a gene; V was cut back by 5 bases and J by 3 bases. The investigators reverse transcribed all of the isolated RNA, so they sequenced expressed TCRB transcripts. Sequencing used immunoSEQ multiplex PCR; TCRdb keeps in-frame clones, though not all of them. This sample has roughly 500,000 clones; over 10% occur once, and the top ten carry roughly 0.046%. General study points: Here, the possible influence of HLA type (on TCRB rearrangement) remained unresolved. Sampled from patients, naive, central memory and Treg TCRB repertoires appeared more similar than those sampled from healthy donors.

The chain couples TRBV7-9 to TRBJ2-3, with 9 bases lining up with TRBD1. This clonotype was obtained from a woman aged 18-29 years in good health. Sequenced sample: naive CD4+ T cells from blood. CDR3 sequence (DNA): TGTGCCAGCAGCCGGAATACCGGGACAGGGACAGATACGCAGTATTTT. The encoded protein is CASSRNTGTGTDTQYF.